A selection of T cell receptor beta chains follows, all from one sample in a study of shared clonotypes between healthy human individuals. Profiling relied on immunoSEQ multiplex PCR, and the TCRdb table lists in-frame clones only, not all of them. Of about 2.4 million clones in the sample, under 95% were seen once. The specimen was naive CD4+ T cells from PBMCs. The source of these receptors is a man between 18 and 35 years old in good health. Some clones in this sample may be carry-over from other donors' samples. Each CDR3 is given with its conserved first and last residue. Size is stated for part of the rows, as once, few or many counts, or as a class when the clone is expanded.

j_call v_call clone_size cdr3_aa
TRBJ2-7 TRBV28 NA CASSSYSGRVFYEQYF
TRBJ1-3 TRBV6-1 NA CASREGQGRNTIYF
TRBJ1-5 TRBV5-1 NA CASSSTGADQPQHF
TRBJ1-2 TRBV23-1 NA CASSQRTGNYGYTF
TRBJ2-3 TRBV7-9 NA CASSRDRPQDTQYF
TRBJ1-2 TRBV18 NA CASSPPAGGWGYTF
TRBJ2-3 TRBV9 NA CASSVVGGVTDTQYF
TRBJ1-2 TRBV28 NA CASSSLLWGTF
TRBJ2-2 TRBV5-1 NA CASSQNQGTGELFF
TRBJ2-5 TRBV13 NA CASSLGSETQYF
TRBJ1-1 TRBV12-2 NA CASRCVCALLGAPHTEAFF
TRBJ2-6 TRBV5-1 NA CASSNGRGLGDRGRPGANVLTF
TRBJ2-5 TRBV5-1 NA CASSLIGTGEQETQYF
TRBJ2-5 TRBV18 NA CASSPTKAMGGETQYF
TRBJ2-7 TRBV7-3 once CASSLSGSYEQYF
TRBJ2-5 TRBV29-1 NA CSVVGPQETQYF
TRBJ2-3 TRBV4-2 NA CASSQGGIGQDTQYF
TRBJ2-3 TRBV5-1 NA CASKEDRSTDTQYF
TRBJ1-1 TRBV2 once CASSGDTVSAFF
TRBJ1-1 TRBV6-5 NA CASSYSGVGVTFF
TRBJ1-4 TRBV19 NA CASPSPGPGEKLFF
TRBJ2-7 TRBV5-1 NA CASSSMTEGYYEQYF
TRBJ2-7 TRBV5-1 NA CASSSPGSYEQYF
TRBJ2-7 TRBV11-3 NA CASSRDRRYEQYF
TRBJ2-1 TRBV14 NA CASSQARGGTGASNEQFF
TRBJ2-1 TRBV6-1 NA CASSEWWRPSLGNEQFF
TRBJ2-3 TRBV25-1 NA CASSDVVTNTDTQYF
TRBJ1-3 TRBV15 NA CATSRDAGTGKSRRNTIYF
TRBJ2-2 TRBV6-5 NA CASSYYSSGELFF
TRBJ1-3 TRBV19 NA CASKSERSDNTIYF
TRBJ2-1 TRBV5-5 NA CASSLVRQISSYNEQFF
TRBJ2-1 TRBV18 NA CASSPPGRGSYNEQFF
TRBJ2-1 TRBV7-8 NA CASSRGGDGAEQFF
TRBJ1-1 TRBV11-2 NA CASSLHLNTEAFF
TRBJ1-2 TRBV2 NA CASSVSLGAGGYTF
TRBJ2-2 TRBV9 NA CASSVGLRGSGPGELFF
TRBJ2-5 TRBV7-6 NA CASSLLWTGEETQYF
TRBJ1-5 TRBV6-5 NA CASSARAILNQPQHF
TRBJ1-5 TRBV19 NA CATTTGSGSALLQINQPQHF
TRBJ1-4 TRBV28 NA CASSSLGTTNEKLFF
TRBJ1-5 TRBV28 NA CASSFPTNQPQHF
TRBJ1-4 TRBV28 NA CASMPTGLGEKLFF
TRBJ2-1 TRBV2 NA CASSEWRALPAGNEQFF
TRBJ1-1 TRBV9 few CASSAALESQGAEAFF
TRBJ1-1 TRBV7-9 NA CASSQGQGHVVNTEAFF
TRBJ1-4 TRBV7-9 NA CASSLGDRIGGVVEKLFF
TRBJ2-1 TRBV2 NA CASSEEWLSLNEQFF
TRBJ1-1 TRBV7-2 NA CASSLSRQGQAFF
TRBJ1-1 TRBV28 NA CASSLPTGGREAFF
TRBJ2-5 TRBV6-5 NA CASSPQLGETQYF
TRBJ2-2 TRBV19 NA CASGDGNTGELFF
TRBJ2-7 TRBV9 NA CASSVGGTYEQYF
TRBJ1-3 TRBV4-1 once CASSLGGALGNTIYF
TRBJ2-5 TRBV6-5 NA CASSLGETQYF